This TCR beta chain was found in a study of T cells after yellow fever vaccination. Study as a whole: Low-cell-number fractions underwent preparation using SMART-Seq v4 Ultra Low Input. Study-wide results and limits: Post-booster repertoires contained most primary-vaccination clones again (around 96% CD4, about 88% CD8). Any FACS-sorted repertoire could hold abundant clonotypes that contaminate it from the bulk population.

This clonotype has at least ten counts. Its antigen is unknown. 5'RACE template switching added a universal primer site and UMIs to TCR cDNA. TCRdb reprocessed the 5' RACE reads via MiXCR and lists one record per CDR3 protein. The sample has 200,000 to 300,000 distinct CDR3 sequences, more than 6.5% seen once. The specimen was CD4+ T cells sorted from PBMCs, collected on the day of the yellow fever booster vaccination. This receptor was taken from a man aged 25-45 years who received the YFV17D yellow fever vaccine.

The CDR3 sequence is CASGGQAGEQYF. Written as DNA, the CDR3 is TGTGCCAGTGGGGGACAGGCCGGCGAGCAGTACTTC. The V gene is TRBV21-1, the J gene TRBJ2-7; the D segment call TRBD1 is taken from the table without a DNA check. TRBV21-1 is classified as a pseudogene. The CDR3 consists of 12 residues.